A single sample is the source of the 10 T cell receptor beta chains below, sequenced in a study of OX40 agonist ivuxolimab in advanced cancers. Clones were sequenced by immunoSEQ multiplex PCR, and TCRdb holds only the in-frame ones, with some missing. The sample lists approximately 91,000 clones, around 87% occurring once. Source: CD4+ or CD8+ T cells sorted from blood, taken in a trial of the OX40 agonist ivuxolimab. The receptor set was obtained from an adult with an advanced solid tumor such as melanoma, head and neck, liver or kidney cancer.

About this clone itself: The identical CDR3 is also encoded by other nucleotide sequences in the sample. This chain joins TRBV19 and TRBJ1-1, with D uncertain. CDR1 and CDR2 from the germline V gene are LNHDA and SQIVND (reference sequence). The CDR3 contains 13 residues. With 1 base removed from V and 1 base from J, the gap between germline ends came to 4 bases. The CDR3 sequence is CASSIVQNTEAFF. The CDR3 bases are TGTGCCAGTAGTATAGTACAGAACACTGAAGCTTTCTTT.

The chain employs TRBV30 and TRBJ1-4, with 9 bases matching TRBD1. The V gene end was trimmed by 5 bases and the J gene end by 4 bases; junction bases not matched to a gene: 2. There are 13 residues in the CDR3. Germline lookup yields CDR1 GTSNPN and CDR2 SVGIG (reference sequence). The CDR3 sequence is CAWGQGFNEKLFF. DNA for the CDR3: TGTGCCTGGGGACAGGGGTTTAATGAAAAACTGTTTTTT.

This chain uses TRBV5-1 with TRBJ2-1, with 7 positions matching TRBD2. The trim removed 3 bases at V and 2 bases at J, leaving 5 bases unmatched. CDR1 and CDR2 (germline): SGHRS, YFSETQ. The CDR3 loop spans 15 amino acids. The CDR3 sequence is CASSSRGGPYNEQFF. In DNA form, the CDR3 reads TGCGCCAGCAGCTCTCGGGGAGGGCCCTACAATGAGCAGTTCTTC.

The genes are TRBV4-3 and TRBJ2-1, with a possible D match to TRBD2 (5 bases). The CDR3 length is 12 residues. From germline, CDR1 is LGHNA and CDR2 YSLEER. Deletions cut 0 bases from V and 9 bases from J, with 6 bases between. The CDR3 DNA reads as TGCGCCAGCAGCCAAGACGCGGGTGAGCAGTTCTTC. Protein sequence: CASSQDAGEQFF.

The chain is built from TRBV5-1 and TRBJ1-4, with D possibly being TRBD1 (5 bases). The CDR3 loop spans 15 amino acids. Trimming pared 4 bases from V and 0 bases from J, leaving 10 bases between. Germline V gives CDR1 SGHRS, CDR2 YFSETQ. This chain's CDR3 is CASSEQTATNEKLFF. The DNA of the CDR3 is TGCGCCAGCAGCGAACAGACAGCAACTAATGAAAAACTGTTTTTT.

This sequence joins TRBV9 and TRBJ2-7, with 8 bases lining up with TRBD2. Germline CDR1 reads SGDLS; CDR2 reads YYNGEE. V was pared by 4 bases and J by 1 base, with 10 bases of the junction left unmatched. The CDR3 is 16 residues long. The CDR3 region has the DNA TGTGCCAGCAGCCCCGGAAGCGGGAGTATGTCCTACGAGCAGTACTTC. Its translation: CASSPGSGSMSYEQYF.

The chain combines TRBV7-2 with TRBJ2-3, with TRBD2 matching 14 bases. CDR3 length: 16 amino acids. Unmatched junction bases numbered 4, after V lost 4 bases and J lost 4 bases. From germline, CDR1 is SGHTA and CDR2 FQGNSA. The CDR3 sequence is CASSSGLAGAADTQYF. In DNA form, the CDR3 reads TGTGCCAGCAGCTCGGGACTAGCGGGAGCCGCAGATACGCAGTATTTT. The full variable domain, its missing parts supplied by reference TRBV7-2 and TRBJ2-3, is GAGVSQSPSNKVTEKGKDVELRCDPISGHTALYWYRQSLGQGLEFLIYFQGNSAPDKSGLPSDRFSAERTGGSVSTLTIQRTQQEDSAVYLCASSSGLAGAADTQYFGPGTRLTVL.

This chain links TRBV5-1 with TRBJ2-2, with 9 positions matching TRBD1. CDR1 is SGHRS and CDR2 is YFSETQ in the germline V gene. The CDR3 covers 17 residues. V shed 0 bases and J 4 bases; nucleotides not matched to a gene: 7. The CDR3 DNA sequence: TGCGCCAGCAGCTTGGGCACAGGGGGCGCGGGCACCGGGGAGCTGTTTTTT. This encodes CASSLGTGGAGTGELFF.

The rearrangement joins TRBV10-1 to TRBJ2-2; D ambiguous. The germline V gene encodes CDR1 WNHNN and CDR2 SYGVQD (reference sequence). The CDR3 sequence is 15 residues long. The V gene lost 0 bases and the J gene lost 4 bases, with 9 bases spanning the gap. The DNA for the CDR3 is TGCGCCAGCAGTGAGTCGACTGCTAGCACCGGGGAGCTGTTTTTT. Its translation is CASSESTASTGELFF.

The chain couples TRBV5-6 to TRBJ2-5, with 9 bases matching TRBD2. This CDR3 has 14 residues. CDR1 and CDR2 from the germline V gene are SGHDT and YYEEEE. V shed 5 bases, J shed 5 bases, and the junction held 7 bases outside the gene matches. The DNA for the CDR3 is TGTGCCAGCAGGACTAGCGGCCAAGGGGAGACCCAGTACTTC. Translated, it gives CASRTSGQGETQYF.